The sequence of this TCR beta chain was determined in a study of technical replicates of blood from several donors. With V trimmed by 5 bases and J by 0 bases, 7 bases remained unmatched. Per germline, CDR1 GTSNPN and CDR2 SVGIG (reference sequence). The CDR3 runs 15 residues. Libraries were prepared by immunoSEQ multiplex PCR; TCRdb keeps only in-frame clonotypes and omits some of them. Here the sample spans 50,000 to 70,000 clones, around nine tenths being singletons. This TCR came from a human donor in good health. Some clones in this sample may be carry-over from other donors' samples. The chain uses TRBV30 and TRBJ2-3; TRBD2 matches at 8 bases. The source material was PBMCs. The DNA of the CDR3 is TGTGCCTGGGGTAGGACTAGCCTTAGCACAGATACGCAGTATTTT. This encodes CAWGRTSLSTDTQYF.